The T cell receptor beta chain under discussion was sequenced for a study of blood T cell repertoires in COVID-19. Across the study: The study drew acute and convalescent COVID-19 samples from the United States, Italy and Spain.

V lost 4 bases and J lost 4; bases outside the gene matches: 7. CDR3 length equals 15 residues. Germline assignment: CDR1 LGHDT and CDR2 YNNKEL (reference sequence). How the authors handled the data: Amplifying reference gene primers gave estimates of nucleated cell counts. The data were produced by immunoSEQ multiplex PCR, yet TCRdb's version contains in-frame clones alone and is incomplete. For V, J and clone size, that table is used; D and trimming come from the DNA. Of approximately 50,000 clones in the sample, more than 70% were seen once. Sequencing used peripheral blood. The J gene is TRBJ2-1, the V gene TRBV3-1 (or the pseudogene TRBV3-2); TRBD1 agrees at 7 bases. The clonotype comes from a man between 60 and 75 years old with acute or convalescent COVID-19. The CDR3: CASSLGQQSYNEQFF. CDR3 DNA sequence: TGTGCCAGCAGCCTGGGACAGCAATCGTACAATGAGCAGTTCTTC.